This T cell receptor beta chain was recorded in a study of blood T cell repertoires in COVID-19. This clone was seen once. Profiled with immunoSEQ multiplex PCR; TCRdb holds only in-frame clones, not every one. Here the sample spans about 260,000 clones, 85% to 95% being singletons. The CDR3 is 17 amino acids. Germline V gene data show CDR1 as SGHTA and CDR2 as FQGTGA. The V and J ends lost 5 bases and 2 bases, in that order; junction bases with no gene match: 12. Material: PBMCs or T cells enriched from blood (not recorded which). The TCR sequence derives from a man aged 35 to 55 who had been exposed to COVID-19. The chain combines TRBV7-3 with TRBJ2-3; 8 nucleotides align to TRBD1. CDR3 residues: CASSTRTGYDDTDTQYF. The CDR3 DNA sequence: TGTGCCAGCAGCACCCGGACAGGGTATGATGACACAGATACGCAGTATTTT.